The 21 T cell receptor beta chains below come from one sample, sequenced in a study of T cells after yellow fever vaccination. TCRdb itself ran the 5' RACE reads through MiXCR, one entry per CDR3 protein. The sample lists 110,000 to 150,000 distinct CDR3 sequences, under 8% occurring once. The sequencing here drew on CD4+ T cells sorted from PBMCs, taken 10 days after the yellow fever booster vaccination. The origin of the receptors is a man aged 25-45 years who received the YFV17D yellow fever vaccine.

The chain joins TRBV20-1 to TRBJ2-1; TRBD2 matches at 8 bases. Unmatched junction bases numbered 9, after V lost 3 bases and J lost 8 bases. Germline V lookup: CDR1 DFQATT, CDR2 SNEGSKA (reference sequence). CDR3 length: 14 residues. CDR3 in amino acids: CSARYGRATHEQFF. The CDR3 DNA reads TGCAGTGCTAGGTACGGGAGGGCCACCCATGAGCAGTTCTTC.

This clonotype was seen ten or more times. The chain carries TRBV20-1 and TRBJ2-3; TRBD2 matches at 7 bases. Germline-derived CDR1 and CDR2 are DFQATT and SNEGSKA (reference sequence). Trimming removed 2 bases from V and 9 bases from J; junction bases left unmatched: 11. There are 14 residues in the CDR3. CDR3 nucleotide sequence: TGCAGTGCTAGAAGCGGCGGGAGTAAGGACACGCAGTATTTT. Residues: CSARSGGSKDTQYF.

This clonotype came up a few times. V and J are TRBV23-1 and TRBJ2-1; TRBD2 aligns across 10 bases. TRBV23-1 belongs to the ORF category, with a function that is uncertain. The CDR3 is 17 residues long. The J segment lost 8 bases and the V segment lost 0 bases, leaving 10 bases of the junction unmatched. CDR3 loop: CASSQSLLAGERHEQFF. The CDR3 DNA is TGCGCCAGCAGTCAATCGCTGCTAGCGGGAGAGAGGCATGAGCAGTTCTTC.

This clonotype was picked up many times. V gene TRBV5-1 combines with J gene TRBJ2-5; 9 bases are shared with TRBD2. The CDR3 consists of 13 residues. Trimming took 3 bases from V and 5 from J; bases not matched to a gene: 2. Germline CDR1 SGHRS, CDR2 YFSETQ. The CDR3 DNA sequence: TGCGCCAGCAGCTGGAGCGGGGGGGAGACCCAGTACTTC. Translated, it gives CASSWSGGETQYF. The full variable domain, in which reference TRBV5-1 and TRBJ2-5 provide the parts outside the CDR3, is KAGVTQTPRYLIKTRGQQVTLSCSPISGHRSVSWYQQTPGQGLQFLFEYFSETQRNKGNFPGRFSGRQFSNSRSEMNVSTLELGDSALYLCASSWSGGETQYFGPGTRLLVL.

This clonotype was counted ten times or more. CDR3 sequence: CASSQQTAYNEQFF. For the CDR3, the DNA is TGCGCCAGCAGCCAGCAGACAGCTTACAATGAGCAGTTCTTC. The chain uses TRBV5-1 and TRBJ2-1, with a weak D call TRBD1 (5 bases). Germline-derived CDR1 and CDR2 are SGHRS and YFSETQ. V gave up 4 bases and J gave up 4 bases, with 12 bases separating them. The CDR3 loop spans 14 amino acids.

This clonotype was seen at least ten times. The chain combines TRBV10-3 with TRBJ2-2; no reliable D call. V dropped 3 bases and J dropped 6 bases, with 14 bases sitting between them. Per germline, CDR1 ENHRY and CDR2 SYGVKD. This CDR3 spans 15 amino acids. CDR3 DNA sequence: TGTGCCATCAGTGAACGGAAATCCCTCTCCGGGGAGCTGTTTTTT. Translated: CAISERKSLSGELFF.

This clonotype was counted ten times or more. V gene TRBV27 combines with J gene TRBJ2-3; the D gene is possibly TRBD2 (6 bases). The CDR3 runs to 16 residues. Germline V gene data show CDR1 as MNHEY and CDR2 as SMNVEV (reference sequence). Trimming pared 2 bases from V and 3 bases from J, leaving 15 bases between. Here the CDR3 reads CASSLRAAGRTDTQYF. The CDR3 DNA is TGTGCCAGCAGTTTAAGGGCCGCGGGGAGAACAGATACGCAGTATTTT.

This clonotype was seen a few times. The chain has TRBV7-2 and TRBJ2-4; 7 nucleotides agree with TRBD2. V lost 3 bases, J lost 7 bases, and 9 bases stayed unmatched. Germline V gene sequence: CDR1 SGHTA, CDR2 FQGNSA. CDR3 length equals 15 residues. The CDR3 is CASSFSRAGVNIQYF. Here the CDR3 DNA reads TGTGCCAGCAGCTTTAGCAGGGCGGGAGTCAACATTCAGTACTTC.

This clonotype has only a few counts. The chain links TRBV6-6 to TRBJ2-7; the D is unclear. CDR1 MNHNY and CDR2 SVGAGI come from the germline V gene (reference sequence). CDR3 length equals 9 residues. V lost 8 bases, J lost 5 bases, and 4 bases lay in between. The CDR3 region has the DNA TGTGCCAGCGGGGACGAGCAGTACTTC. It specifies CASGDEQYF.

This clonotype was seen repeatedly, ten times or more. The chain employs TRBV5-1 and TRBJ2-3; TRBD1 agrees at 7 bases. The germline CDR1 and CDR2 sequences are SGHRS and YFSETQ. The CDR3 runs to 16 residues. V lost 2 bases, J lost 2 bases, and 8 bases stayed unmatched. CDR3 coding DNA: TGCGCCAGCAGCTTAGGGGACAGTTACCCCACAGATACGCAGTATTTT. Translating gives CASSLGDSYPTDTQYF.

This clonotype appeared many times. The V call is TRBV6-5, the J call TRBJ2-1; TRBD2 is a possible D gene (6 bases). V was trimmed by 4 bases and J by 1 base, leaving 11 bases between them. CDR3 length: 15 amino acids. CDR1 is MNHEY and CDR2 is SVGAGI in the germline V gene. The DNA of the CDR3 is TGTGCCAGCAGTTCTGGCGGACTATCCTACAATGAGCAGTTCTTC. Residues: CASSSGGLSYNEQFF.

Many counts were recorded for this clonotype. The V and J genes are TRBV29-1 and TRBJ2-2; 8 bases map to TRBD1. The CDR3 contains 16 residues. The V segment lost 4 bases and the J segment 5 bases; nucleotides outside the gene matches: 12. Germline assignment: CDR1 SQVTM and CDR2 ANQGSEA. CDR3 protein: CSVVEPDRVGTGELFF. Written as DNA, the CDR3 is TGCAGCGTTGTGGAGCCGGACAGGGTGGGGACCGGGGAGCTGTTTTTT.

This clonotype came up many times. The rearrangement links TRBV4-2 to TRBJ2-7; D may correspond to TRBD1 or TRBD2 (5 bases each). V gave up 4 bases and J gave up 5 bases, with 18 bases separating them. CDR1 and CDR2 (germline): LGHNA, YNFKEQ. The CDR3 contains 15 residues. The CDR3 loop reads CASSPGSRGVDEQYF. The CDR3 nucleotides are TGTGCCAGCAGCCCCGGCTCGAGGGGTGTCGACGAGCAGTACTTC.

The J gene is TRBJ2-2, the V gene TRBV7-2; a possible D gene is TRBD1 (5 bases). V dropped 5 bases and J dropped 0 bases, with 13 bases sitting between them. The CDR3 covers 16 residues. Germline V CDR1 and CDR2: SGHTA, FQGNSA. The CDR3 region has the DNA TGTGCCAGCAGCCCAGGACACACAACGAACACCGGGGAGCTGTTTTTT. This encodes CASSPGHTTNTGELFF.

This clonotype was seen a handful of times. V usage is TRBV5-8 and J usage is TRBJ1-5, with 7 bases lining up with TRBD1. The V gene's germline CDR1 is SGHTS and CDR2 YDEGEE. CDR3 length equals 16 residues. J lost 0 bases, V lost 0 bases, and 3 bases had no gene match. DNA for the CDR3: TGTGCCAGCAGCTTGGGGACAGGTAATAGCAATCAGCCCCAGCATTTT. Translation gives CASSLGTGNSNQPQHF.

This clonotype was observed many times. This sequence joins TRBV1 and TRBJ2-7; no DNA check was done on the table's D call, TRBD2. TRBV1 is recorded as a pseudogene. The CDR3 is made up of 10 amino acids. The DNA of the CDR3 is TGCACCAGCAGCAATTACCGGGATCTATTC. Translation: CTSSNYRDLF.

This clonotype has more than one count but fewer than ten. This chain links TRBV20-1 with TRBJ1-4; D not resolved. This CDR3 region has 13 residues. Germline V CDR1 and CDR2: DFQATT, SNEGSKA (reference sequence). The V end lost 6 bases, the J end lost 9 bases, and 17 bases lay between the germline ends. CDR3 sequence (DNA): TGCAGTGCCGAGGTCCCATGGAGGAAAAAACTGTTTTTT. It yields the protein CSAEVPWRKKLFF.

The rearrangement links TRBV6-5 to TRBJ1-4, with a tentative D call TRBD1 (6 bases). The CDR3 is 13 amino acids. In germline, CDR1 is MNHEY, CDR2 SVGAGI. V lost 7 bases and J 4 bases, leaving 10 bases between the germline ends. CDR3 DNA sequence: TGTGCCAGCATTAGGGGGGTTAATGAAAAACTGTTTTTT. Its translation is CASIRGVNEKLFF.

This clonotype was counted ten times or more. The rearrangement links TRBV12-3 or TRBV12-4 to TRBJ2-1; D uncertain. The CDR3 totals 14 residues. The V end was cut by 6 bases, the J end by 5 bases, with 14 bases between. CDR3 in amino acids: CASSVSRTHNEQFF. The DNA of the CDR3 is TGTGCCAGCAGCGTCTCGCGGACCCACAATGAGCAGTTCTTC.

Note on this clonotype: Given a much more abundant clone one base away, this may be a read error. The chain recombines TRBV12-3 or TRBV12-4 with TRBJ2-1, with unresolved D. The length of the CDR3 is 16 residues. The DNA of the CDR3 is TGTGTCAGCAGTTCAGACTTAGTCTTAACCCACAATGAGCAGTTCTTC. It is translated as CVSSSDLVLTHNEQFF.

This clonotype was detected many times. J is TRBJ1-5 and V is TRBV4-2, with D perhaps matching TRBD1 (5 bases). Between the trimmed V and J ends, which lost 1 base and 5 bases, there was a span of 9 bases. The germline V gene encodes CDR1 LGHNA and CDR2 YNFKEQ. The CDR3 has 14 residues. In DNA form, the CDR3 reads TGTGCCAGCAGCCAAGGACAGAATTATCAGCCCCAGCATTTT. This gives the protein CASSQGQNYQPQHF.